One sample yielded the 29 T cell receptor beta chains listed below, sequenced in a study of blood T cell repertoires in COVID-19. The assay was immunoSEQ multiplex PCR, and TCRdb's table has in-frame clones only and misses some. Seen here are 200,000 to 250,000 clones, 70% to 90% observed once, and the top ten hold more than 2.5%. Sequencing was carried out using peripheral blood. The source of these receptors is a man in his 60s with acute or convalescent COVID-19.

This clone was counted a single time. The chain uses TRBV19 and TRBJ1-5; 9 nucleotides match TRBD1. Looked up from germline, CDR1 is LNHDA and CDR2 is SQIVND (reference sequence). CDR3 length equals 15 residues. The V and J ends lost 6 bases and 4 bases, in that order; junction bases with no gene match: 7. In DNA, the CDR3 is TGTGCCAGTAGCAAGGACAGGGGTCAGAATCAGCCCCAGCATTTT. The encoded protein is CASSKDRGQNQPQHF.

This clone was counted once. V usage is TRBV6-5 and J usage is TRBJ1-2, with 9 bases identical to TRBD1. The length of the CDR3 is 15 residues. Trimming at V came to 5 bases and at J to 4 bases, leaving 8 bases not matched to a gene. From germline, CDR1 is MNHEY and CDR2 SVGAGI. The CDR3 DNA sequence: TGTGCCAGCAGTCTCCAATCGACAGGGGGCTATGGCTACACCTTC. Its translation: CASSLQSTGGYGYTF.

This sequence joins TRBV7-8 and TRBJ1-2, with TRBD1 matching 10 bases. In germline, CDR1 is SGHVS, CDR2 FQNEAQ. This CDR3 is built from 15 residues. V dropped 0 bases and J dropped 7; count of bases not matched to a gene: 5. This CDR3 reads CASSLALTGGGGYTF. CDR3 DNA: TGTGCCAGCAGCTTAGCCCTGACAGGGGGCGGTGGCTACACCTTC.

The chain employs TRBV7-2 and TRBJ2-2; the D is unclear. The CDR3 contains 13 residues. The germline V gene encodes CDR1 SGHTA and CDR2 FQGNSA. The V end was cut by 1 base, the J end by 6 bases, with 6 bases between. The CDR3 loop reads CASSLVQAGELFF. CDR3 coding DNA: TGTGCCAGCAGCTTAGTTCAGGCCGGGGAGCTGTTTTTT.

This clone was counted between two and nine times. The junction differs from germline at one of its ends, possibly a read error. The CDR3 region is CASRSGDRSVF. DNA of the CDR3: TGTGCCAGCAGGTCAGGGGACAGGTCGGTCTTC. The chain carries TRBV12-3 or TRBV12-4 and TRBJ2-1; 8 positions agree with TRBD1. The length of the CDR3 is 11 residues.

This sequence joins TRBV9 and TRBJ2-1; TRBD1 matches 9 bases. The CDR3 has 17 amino acids. From germline, CDR1 is SGDLS and CDR2 YYNGEE. V was pared by 0 bases and J by 9 bases, with 13 bases of the junction left unmatched. The CDR3 DNA reads as TGTGCCAGCAGCGTAGCCTGGGCCGGGACAGGGTCAGGTGAGCAGTTCTTC. Encoded protein: CASSVAWAGTGSGEQFF.

This clone was observed a handful of times. The V and J genes are TRBV7-2 and TRBJ2-2; 8 bases map to TRBD1. In germline, CDR1 is SGHTA, CDR2 FQGNSA. V trimming: 5 bases; J trimming: 3 bases; junction bases outside the gene matches: 2. The CDR3 runs 14 residues. The CDR3 sequence: CASSAGGHTGELFF. DNA for the CDR3: TGTGCCAGCAGCGCAGGGGGCCACACCGGGGAGCTGTTTTTT.

The rearrangement uses TRBV18 and TRBJ1-1; D call uncertain. Trimming removed 3 bases from V and 0 bases from J, with 20 bases in between. CDR1 and CDR2 (germline): KGHSH, LQKENI. This CDR3 has 18 residues. The DNA of the CDR3 is TGTGCCAGCTCACCGCCCCCCCGGAGGAGCCGGATGAACACTGAAGCTTTCTTT. Amino acids: CASSPPPRRSRMNTEAFF.

This CDR3 is CASRMGSGWPGELFF. The CDR3 DNA is TGCGCCAGCAGGATGGGTAGCGGATGGCCCGGGGAGCTGTTTTTT. This sequence joins TRBV5-1 and TRBJ2-2, with a possible D match to TRBD2 (6 bases). The CDR3 covers 15 residues. V lost 5 bases, J lost 6 bases, and 17 bases lay in between. Per the germline V gene, CDR1 is SGHRS and CDR2 is YFSETQ.

This clone appeared once. The genes are TRBV4-3 and TRBJ1-2; 8 nucleotides match TRBD1. Germline CDR1 is LGHNA and CDR2 is YSLEER. Losses at the gene ends were 0 bases for V and 8 bases for J; bases not matched to a gene: 8. This CDR3 has 15 amino acids. Here the CDR3 reads CASSQDGAGGMGYTF. The CDR3 DNA sequence: TGCGCCAGCAGCCAAGATGGGGCAGGGGGCATGGGCTACACCTTC.

This chain uses TRBV11-2 with TRBJ1-1, with D tentatively TRBD1 (6 bases). Germline V CDR1 and CDR2: SGHAT, FQNNGV. The V gene lost 5 bases and the J gene lost 1 base, with 14 bases spanning the gap. The CDR3 runs to 15 residues. DNA of the CDR3: TGTGCCAGCAGCCCGATCCAGGGGACGAACACTGAAGCTTTCTTT. Its protein is CASSPIQGTNTEAFF.

The gene calls are TRBV5-8 and TRBJ2-1, with TRBD2 identical over 8 bases. This CDR3 comprises 15 residues. V dropped 0 bases and J dropped 5; count of bases not matched to a gene: 4. Germline-derived CDR1 and CDR2 are SGHTS and YDEGEE. The chain's CDR3 is CASSLARGAHNEQFF. In nucleotides, the CDR3 is TGTGCCAGCAGCTTGGCGCGGGGGGCCCACAATGAGCAGTTCTTC.

The chain links TRBV5-6 to TRBJ1-2, with 9 bases aligning to TRBD1. Germline V CDR1 and CDR2: SGHDT, YYEEEE. The CDR3 loop spans 15 amino acids. Trimming took 0 bases from V and 3 from J; bases not matched to a gene: 3. The CDR3 sequence: CASSLDTGGDYGYTF. CDR3 nucleotides: TGTGCCAGCAGCTTGGATACAGGGGGCGACTATGGCTACACCTTC.

V and J are TRBV7-2 and TRBJ1-4; D uncertain. V shed 1 base and J shed 3 bases, with 6 bases lying between them. The CDR3 consists of 14 residues. CDR1 and CDR2 (germline): SGHTA, FQGNSA. The DNA for the CDR3 is TGTGCCAGCAGCTTAGGGCCGCCTAATGAAAAACTGTTTTTT. This sequence encodes CASSLGPPNEKLFF.

J is TRBJ2-5 and V is TRBV6-5; the match to TRBD2 covers 11 bases. The length of the CDR3 is 16 residues. J gave up 5 bases and V 0 bases, and 5 bases lay outside the gene matches. CDR1 is MNHEY, CDR2 SVGAGI, per germline. The CDR3 DNA is TGTGCCAGCAGTTACTCCCTAGCGGGGGGCCGGGAGACCCAGTACTTC. It is translated as CASSYSLAGGRETQYF.

The CDR3 DNA is TGTGCCAGCGCCTCGGCAGGGCGTAGGGATACGCAGTATTTT. It encodes CASASAGRRDTQYF. The chain joins TRBV5-6 to TRBJ2-3, with D perhaps TRBD1 (5 bases). Trimming left V 7 bases short and J 6 bases short, with 18 bases between. CDR1 and CDR2 from the germline V gene are SGHDT and YYEEEE. The CDR3 runs 14 residues.

V is TRBV6-5 and J is TRBJ2-2; 9 bases align to TRBD1. CDR1 and CDR2 (germline): MNHEY, SVGAGI. CDR3 length: 15 amino acids. The V and J ends lost 10 bases and 2 bases, in that order; junction bases with no gene match: 8. The CDR3 protein is CATRDRVSNTGELFF. DNA of the CDR3: TGTGCCACCCGGGACAGGGTTAGCAACACCGGGGAGCTGTTTTTT.

This clone was seen a few times. The chain links TRBV9 to TRBJ2-4; 9 bases are a match to TRBD1. V lost 4 bases, J lost 2 bases, and 7 bases stayed unmatched. Germline values: CDR1 SGDLS, CDR2 YYNGEE. The CDR3 spans 16 residues. The chain's CDR3 is CASSPQGATPKNIQYF. The CDR3 DNA follows: TGTGCCAGCAGCCCACAGGGGGCGACGCCCAAAAACATTCAGTACTTC.

For this clone: An end of the junction differs from the germline gene, which may be a read error. The rearrangement joins TRBV11-2 to TRBJ2-1; the D gene is possibly TRBD2 (6 bases). The CDR3 covers 14 residues. Germline assignment: CDR1 SGHAT and CDR2 FQNNGV. CDR3 sequence: CASSPGLPPNEQFF. Here the CDR3 DNA reads TGTGCTAGCAGCCCGGGACTCCCCCCGAATGAGCAGTTCTTC.

The chain uses TRBV10-2 and TRBJ1-6; D is undetermined. This CDR3 has 15 amino acids. The V gene lost 3 bases and the J gene lost 7 bases, with 13 bases spanning the gap. CDR1 and CDR2 (germline): WSHSY, SAAADI. The chain's CDR3 is CASSDGGAKNSPLHF. The CDR3 bases are TGCGCCAGCAGTGATGGTGGAGCTAAAAATTCACCCCTCCACTTT.

The rearrangement uses TRBV5-3 and TRBJ2-5, with TRBD2 identical over 8 bases. TRBV5-3 is filed as an ORF, its function uncertain. The V and J ends lost 1 base and 2 bases, in that order; junction bases with no gene match: 7. The CDR3 has 16 residues. The CDR3 spells CARSLTGTRDQETQYF. Written as DNA, the CDR3 is TGTGCCAGAAGCTTGACCGGGACTAGGGATCAAGAGACCCAGTACTTC.

This chain joins TRBV7-9 and TRBJ2-5; 12 positions agree with TRBD1. This CDR3 has 15 amino acids. The germline V gene has CDR1 SEHNR and CDR2 FQNEAQ (reference sequence). The V segment lost 3 bases and the J segment 5 bases; nucleotides outside the gene matches: 4. The CDR3: CASSFGDRGLETQYF. CDR3 DNA: TGTGCCAGCAGCTTCGGGGACAGGGGGCTCGAGACCCAGTACTTC. The whole variable domain, filled in from reference TRBV7-9 and TRBJ2-5, reads DTGVSQNPRHKITKRGQNVTFRCDPISEHNRLYWYRQTLGQGPEFLTYFQNEAQLEKSRLLSDRFSAERPKGSFSTLEIQRTEQGDSAMYLCASSFGDRGLETQYFGPGTRLLVL.

In DNA form, the CDR3 reads TGTGCCAGCAGGACGATCAGGGGCACCGGGGAGCTGTTTTTT. It yields the protein CASRTIRGTGELFF. The chain uses TRBV6-5 and TRBJ2-2, with a weak D call TRBD1 (6 bases). This CDR3 is 14 amino acids long. Trimming removed 6 bases at V and 4 bases at J, with 12 bases between. Germline CDR1 is MNHEY and CDR2 is SVGAGI.

There are many counts of this clone. This chain joins TRBV7-9 and TRBJ1-6, with D possibly matching TRBD1 (6 bases). The CDR3 is 15 amino acids. With 4 bases removed from V and 9 bases from J, the gap between germline ends came to 16 bases. Germline V gives CDR1 SEHNR, CDR2 FQNEAQ (reference sequence). CDR3 region: CASSSGTNTPSPLHF. The CDR3 nucleotides read TGTGCCAGCAGCTCCGGGACAAACACACCTTCACCCCTCCACTTT.

The chain carries TRBV4-2 and TRBJ2-5; D possibly corresponds to TRBD2 (7 bases). The CDR3 sequence is 15 residues long. Trimming removed 1 base from V and 5 bases from J, with 14 bases in between. CDR1 and CDR2 from the germline V gene are LGHNA and YNFKEQ. This chain's CDR3 is CASSQVAGAGETQYF. CDR3 DNA: TGTGCCAGCAGCCAAGTGGCGGGGGCGGGGGAGACCCAGTACTTC.

The chain is built from TRBV4-1 and TRBJ1-2; D might be TRBD1 (5 bases). The CDR3 runs 16 residues. V shed 2 bases and J shed 3 bases, with 16 bases lying between them. From germline, CDR1 is MGHRA and CDR2 YSYEKL. CDR3 DNA: TGCGCCAGCAGCCAAAATAGCGGACAATCTTACTATGGCTACACCTTC. Protein product: CASSQNSGQSYYGYTF.

The V call is TRBV7-2, the J call TRBJ2-6, with 10 nucleotides matching TRBD1. This CDR3 is built from 19 residues. V shed 2 bases and J 0 bases; nucleotides not matched to a gene: 7. CDR1 is SGHTA and CDR2 is FQGNSA in the germline V gene. CDR3 sequence: CASSLLPGTGVSGANVLTF. The CDR3 DNA reads as TGTGCCAGCAGCTTACTTCCCGGGACAGGGGTCTCTGGGGCCAACGTCCTGACTTTC.

This clone appeared a single time. The V and J genes are TRBV5-4 and TRBJ2-1; 14 positions match TRBD2. The CDR3 has 17 amino acids. Looked up from germline, CDR1 is SGHNT and CDR2 is YYREEE (reference sequence). With 3 bases clipped from V and 0 bases from J, the junction kept 2 bases outside the gene matches. CDR3 in DNA: TGTGCCAGCAGCTGGACTAGCGGGGGGAGCTCCTACAATGAGCAGTTCTTC. It yields the protein CASSWTSGGSSYNEQFF.

The genes are TRBV5-1 and TRBJ2-6; D is undetermined. The ends were cut back, 3 bases at V and 4 bases at J, with 14 bases in the middle. Germline values: CDR1 SGHRS, CDR2 YFSETQ. CDR3 length: 16 residues. CDR3 amino acids: CASSSFRSTGANVLTF. CDR3 bases: TGCGCCAGCAGCTCCTTTAGGAGTACAGGGGCCAACGTCCTGACTTTC.